This T cell receptor beta chain is from a study of T-cell reconstitution after alpha-beta-depleted transplantation in children. The CDR3 has 18 amino acids. Between the trimmed V and J ends, which lost 4 bases and 7 bases, there was a span of 28 bases. Germline CDR1 MNHEY, CDR2 SMNVEV (reference sequence). This clonotype was seen only a few times. Preparing the TCRbeta library involved the use of unique molecular identifiers. TCRdb used MiXCR to reprocess the PCR reads, holding one entry per CDR3 protein. The data contain approximately 590,000 distinct CDR3 sequences, roughly a tenth of them singletons.

The clonotype comes from a human donor who donated a stem cell graft to a child with acute myeloid leukemia. The rearrangement joins TRBV27 to TRBJ2-5; possibly TRBD2 for D (5 bases). The material sequenced was PBMCs from the stem cell graft donor, taken from the stem cell graft. The DNA of the CDR3 is TGTGCCAGCAGTTCAGTCTATAGTAGGGCAGAACCACGGGGGACCCAGTACTTC. Its translation is CASSSVYSRAEPRGTQYF.